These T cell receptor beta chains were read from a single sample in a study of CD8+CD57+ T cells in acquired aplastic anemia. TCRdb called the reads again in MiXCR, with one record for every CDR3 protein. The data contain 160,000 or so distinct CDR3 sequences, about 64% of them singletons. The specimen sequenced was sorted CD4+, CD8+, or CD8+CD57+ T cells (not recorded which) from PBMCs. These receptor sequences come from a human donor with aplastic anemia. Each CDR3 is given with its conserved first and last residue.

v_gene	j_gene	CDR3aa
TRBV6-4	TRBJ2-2	CASSDGGAGELFF
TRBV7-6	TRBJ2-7	CASSLIGGGYEQYF
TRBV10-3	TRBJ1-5	CAISKDRNQPQHF
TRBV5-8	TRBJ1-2	CASSPDRGRGYTF
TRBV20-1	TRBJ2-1	CSANLGAGIGNEQFF
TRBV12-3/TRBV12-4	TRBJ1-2	CASSWGRRPNYGYTF
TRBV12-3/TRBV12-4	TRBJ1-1	CASSFEGAITEAFF
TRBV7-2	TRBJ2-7	CASSRTSGGAQGAEQYF
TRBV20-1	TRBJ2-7	CSARWDGPYEQYF
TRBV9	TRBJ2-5	CASSVGGIQETQYF
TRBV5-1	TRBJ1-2	CASGLTGQGYGYTF
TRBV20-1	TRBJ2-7	CSASKVISYEQYF
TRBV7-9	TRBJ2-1	CASSLGRPANNEQFF
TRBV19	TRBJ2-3	CASSTPGLGGEADTQYF
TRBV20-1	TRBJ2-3	CSASTTGVAPYTDTQYF
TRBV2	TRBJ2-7	CASSEQAYEQYF
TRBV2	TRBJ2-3	CASRTGVDTQYF
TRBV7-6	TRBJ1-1	CASSFDRGRNTEAFF
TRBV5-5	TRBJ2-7	CASSLLASLGEQYF
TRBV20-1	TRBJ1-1	CSARDWDRGDTEAFF
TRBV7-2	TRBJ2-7	CASSPHHGSGGEQYF
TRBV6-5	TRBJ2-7	CASIHGGRLTPYEQYF